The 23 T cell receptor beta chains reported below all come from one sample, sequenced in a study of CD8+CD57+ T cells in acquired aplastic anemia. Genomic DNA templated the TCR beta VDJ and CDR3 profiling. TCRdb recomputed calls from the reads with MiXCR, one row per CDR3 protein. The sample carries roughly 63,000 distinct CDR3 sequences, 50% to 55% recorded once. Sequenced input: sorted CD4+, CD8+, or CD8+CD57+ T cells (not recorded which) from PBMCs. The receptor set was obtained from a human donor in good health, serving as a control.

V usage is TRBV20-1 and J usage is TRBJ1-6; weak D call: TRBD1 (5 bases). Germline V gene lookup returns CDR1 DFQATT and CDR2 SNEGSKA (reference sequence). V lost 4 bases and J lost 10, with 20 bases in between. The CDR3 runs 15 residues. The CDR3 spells CSATVLGESRSPLHF. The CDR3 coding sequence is TGCAGTGCTACGGTATTAGGGGAATCTCGATCACCCCTCCACTTT.

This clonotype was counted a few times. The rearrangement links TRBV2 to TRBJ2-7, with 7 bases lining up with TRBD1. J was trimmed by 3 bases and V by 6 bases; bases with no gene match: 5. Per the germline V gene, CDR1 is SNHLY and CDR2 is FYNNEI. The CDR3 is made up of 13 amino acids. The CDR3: CASRATGIYEQYF. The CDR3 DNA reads TGTGCCAGCAGGGCGACAGGGATCTACGAGCAGTACTTC.

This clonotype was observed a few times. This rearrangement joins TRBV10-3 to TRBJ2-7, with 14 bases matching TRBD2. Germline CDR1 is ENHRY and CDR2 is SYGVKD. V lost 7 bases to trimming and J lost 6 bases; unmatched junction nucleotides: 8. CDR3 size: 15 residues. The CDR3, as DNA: TGTGCCATCACTCGGACTAGCGGGGGGTTAGGCGAGCAGTACTTC. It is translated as CAITRTSGGLGEQYF.

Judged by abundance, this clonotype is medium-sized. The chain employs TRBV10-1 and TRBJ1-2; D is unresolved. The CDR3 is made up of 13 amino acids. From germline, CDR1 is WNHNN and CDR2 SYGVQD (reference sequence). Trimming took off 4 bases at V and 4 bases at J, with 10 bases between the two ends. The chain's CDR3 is CASSVGKTYGYTF. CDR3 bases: TGCGCCAGCAGTGTTGGCAAAACCTATGGCTACACCTTC.

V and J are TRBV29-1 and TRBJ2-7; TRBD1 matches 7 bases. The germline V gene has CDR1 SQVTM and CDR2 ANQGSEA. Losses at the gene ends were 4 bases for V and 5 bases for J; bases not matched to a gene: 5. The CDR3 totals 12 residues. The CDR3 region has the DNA TGCAGCGTTGGACAGGGATTCAACGAGCAGTACTTC. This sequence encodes CSVGQGFNEQYF.

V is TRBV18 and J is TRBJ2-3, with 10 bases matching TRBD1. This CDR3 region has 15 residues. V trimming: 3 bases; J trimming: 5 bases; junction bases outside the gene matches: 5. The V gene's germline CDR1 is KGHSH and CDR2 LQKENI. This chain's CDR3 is CASSPWTGGRDTQYF. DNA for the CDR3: TGTGCCAGCTCACCGTGGACAGGGGGAAGAGATACGCAGTATTTT.

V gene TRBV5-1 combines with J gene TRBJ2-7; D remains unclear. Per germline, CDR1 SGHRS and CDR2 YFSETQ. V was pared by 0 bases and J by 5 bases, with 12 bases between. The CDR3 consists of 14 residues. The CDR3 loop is CASSLAGQAHEQYF. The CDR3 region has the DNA TGCGCCAGCAGCTTGGCCGGGCAGGCCCACGAGCAGTACTTC.

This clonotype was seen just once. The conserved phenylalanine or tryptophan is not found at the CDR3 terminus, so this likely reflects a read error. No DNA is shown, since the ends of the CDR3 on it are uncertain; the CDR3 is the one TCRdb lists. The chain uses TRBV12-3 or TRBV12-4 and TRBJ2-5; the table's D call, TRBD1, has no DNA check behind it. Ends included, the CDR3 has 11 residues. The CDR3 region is CAGSLEGVKYL.

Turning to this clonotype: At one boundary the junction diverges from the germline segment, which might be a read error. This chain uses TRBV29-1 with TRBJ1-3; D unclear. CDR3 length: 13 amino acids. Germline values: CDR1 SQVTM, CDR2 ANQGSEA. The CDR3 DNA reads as TGCGGCGTTGAGATGTGGGATGGAAACACCATATATTTT. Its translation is CGVEMWDGNTIYF.

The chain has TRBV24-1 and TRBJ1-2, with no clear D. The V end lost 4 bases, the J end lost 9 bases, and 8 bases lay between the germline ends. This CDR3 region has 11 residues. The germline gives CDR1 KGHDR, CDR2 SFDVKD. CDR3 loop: CATSDSSSYTF. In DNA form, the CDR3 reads TGTGCCACCAGTGACAGTTCAAGCTACACCTTC.

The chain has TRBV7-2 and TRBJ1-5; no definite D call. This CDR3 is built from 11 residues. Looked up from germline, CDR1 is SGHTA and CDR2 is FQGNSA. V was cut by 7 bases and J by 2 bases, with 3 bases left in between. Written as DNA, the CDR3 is TGTGCCAGCAACTGCAATCAGCCCCAGCATTTT. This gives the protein CASNCNQPQHF.

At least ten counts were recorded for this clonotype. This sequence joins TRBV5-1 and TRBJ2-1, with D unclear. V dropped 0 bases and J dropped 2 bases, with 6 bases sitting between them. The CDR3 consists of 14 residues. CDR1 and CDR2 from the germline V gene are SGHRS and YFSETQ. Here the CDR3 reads CASSLGGPYNEQFF. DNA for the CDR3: TGCGCCAGCAGCTTGGGAGGACCCTACAATGAGCAGTTCTTC.

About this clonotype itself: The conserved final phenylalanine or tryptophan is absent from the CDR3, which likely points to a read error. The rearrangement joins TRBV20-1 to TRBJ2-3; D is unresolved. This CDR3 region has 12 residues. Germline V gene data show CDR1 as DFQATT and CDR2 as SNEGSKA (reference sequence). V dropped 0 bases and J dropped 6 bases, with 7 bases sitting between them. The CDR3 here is CSARDGPDTQYS. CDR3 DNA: TGCAGTGCTAGAGACGGTCCGGATACGCAGTATTCT.

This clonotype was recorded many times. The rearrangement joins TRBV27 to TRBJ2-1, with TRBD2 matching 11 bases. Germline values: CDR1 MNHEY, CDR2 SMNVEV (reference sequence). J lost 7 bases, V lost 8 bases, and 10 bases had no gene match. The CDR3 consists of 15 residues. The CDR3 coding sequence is TGTGCCAGCGCTAAAGGGACTAGCGGACTTAATGAGCAGTTCTTC. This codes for CASAKGTSGLNEQFF.

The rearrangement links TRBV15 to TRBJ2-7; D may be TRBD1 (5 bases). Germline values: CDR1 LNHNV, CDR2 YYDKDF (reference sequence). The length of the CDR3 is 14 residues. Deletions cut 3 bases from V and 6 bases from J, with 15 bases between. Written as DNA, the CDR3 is TGTGCCACCAGCAGGGACCAGGACATATCCGAGCAGTACTTC. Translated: CATSRDQDISEQYF.

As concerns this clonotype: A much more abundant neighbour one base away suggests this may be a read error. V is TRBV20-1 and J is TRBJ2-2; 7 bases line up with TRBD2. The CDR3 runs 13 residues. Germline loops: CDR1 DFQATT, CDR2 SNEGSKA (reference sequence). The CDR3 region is CSAPSGDRGALFF. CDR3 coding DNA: TGCAGTGCTCCCAGCGGGGACCGCGGGGCGCTGTTTTTT.

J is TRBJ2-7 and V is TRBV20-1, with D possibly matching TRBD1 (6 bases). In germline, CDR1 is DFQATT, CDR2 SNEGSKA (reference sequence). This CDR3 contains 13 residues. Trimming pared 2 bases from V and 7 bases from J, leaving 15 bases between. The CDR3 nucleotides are TGCAGTGCTAGATCCACAGGGTGGGGTGAGCAGTACTTC. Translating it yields CSARSTGWGEQYF.

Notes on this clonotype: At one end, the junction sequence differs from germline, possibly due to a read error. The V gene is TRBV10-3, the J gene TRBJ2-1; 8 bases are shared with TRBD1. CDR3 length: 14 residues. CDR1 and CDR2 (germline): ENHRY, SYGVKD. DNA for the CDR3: TGTGCCAGCAGTGAAAGTCAGGGGGCGCGTGAGCAGTTCTTC. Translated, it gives CASSESQGAREQFF.

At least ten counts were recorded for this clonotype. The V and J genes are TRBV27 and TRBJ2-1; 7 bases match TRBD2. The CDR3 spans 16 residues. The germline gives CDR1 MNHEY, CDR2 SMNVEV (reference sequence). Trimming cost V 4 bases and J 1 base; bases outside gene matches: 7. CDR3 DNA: TGTGCCAGCAGTTGGGGAGCGGGGTTATCCTACAATGAGCAGTTCTTC. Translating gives CASSWGAGLSYNEQFF.

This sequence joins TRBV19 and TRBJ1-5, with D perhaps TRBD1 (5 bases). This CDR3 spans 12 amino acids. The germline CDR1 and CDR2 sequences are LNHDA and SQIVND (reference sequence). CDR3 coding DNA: TGTGCTGCGGGGGTGGTGAGACAGCCCCAGCATTTT. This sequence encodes CAAGVVRQPQHF.

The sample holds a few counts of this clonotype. The CDR3 coding sequence is TGTGCCACCAGCAGACAACAGGGTGGCGAGCAGTACTTC. This gives the protein CATSRQQGGEQYF. The genes are TRBV15 and TRBJ2-7; weak D call: TRBD1 (6 bases). This CDR3 is 13 amino acids long. V was clipped by 2 bases and J by 6 bases, with 11 bases between them. The V gene's germline CDR1 is LNHNV and CDR2 YYDKDF (reference sequence).

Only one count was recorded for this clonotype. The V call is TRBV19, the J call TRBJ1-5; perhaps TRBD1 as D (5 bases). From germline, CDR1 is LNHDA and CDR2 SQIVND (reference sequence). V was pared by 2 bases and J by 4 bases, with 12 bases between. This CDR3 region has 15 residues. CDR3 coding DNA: TGTGCCAGTAGTATAACCGGGACGGGGAATCAGCCCCAGCATTTT. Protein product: CASSITGTGNQPQHF.

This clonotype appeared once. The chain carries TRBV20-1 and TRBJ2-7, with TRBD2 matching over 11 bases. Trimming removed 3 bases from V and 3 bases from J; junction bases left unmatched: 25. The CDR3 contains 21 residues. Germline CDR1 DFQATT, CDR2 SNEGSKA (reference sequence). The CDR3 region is CSARKPPRITSGGPTNYEQYF. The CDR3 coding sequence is TGCAGTGCTAGGAAACCTCCCAGAATTACTAGCGGGGGACCCACAAACTACGAGCAGTACTTC.